This TCR beta chain derives from a study of T-cell memory formation after mild COVID-19. Whole-study results and caveats: What remained unconfirmed was the SARS-CoV-2 specificity of second-wave clones peaking on day 37. Pre-infection memory harbored some responding clones, suggesting cross-reactive memory joined.

TCRdb reanalysed the 5' RACE reads using MiXCR and keeps one entry per CDR3 protein. The table records 250,000 to 300,000 distinct CDR3 sequences, 15% to 20% of them present only once. There are 14 residues in the CDR3. V lost 7 bases to trimming and J lost 3 bases, with 16 bases between them. Germline V gene data show CDR1 as SGHRS and CDR2 as YFSETQ. Of note for this clonotype: Its antigen is not identified.

The rearrangement uses TRBV5-1 and TRBJ2-5, with D tentatively TRBD1 or TRBD2 (6 bases each). This receptor was obtained from a man younger than 35 who had mild COVID-19 (a few samples of this study predate the infection). Cell type and time point are not known. Sample: PBMCs or a T cell subset sorted from them (not recorded which). CDR3 region: CASGTPGAEETQYF. The CDR3 DNA sequence: TGCGCCAGCGGGACGCCGGGGGCGGAAGAGACCCAGTACTTC. Filled out from reference TRBV5-1 and TRBJ2-5, the complete variable domain reads KAGVTQTPRYLIKTRGQQVTLSCSPISGHRSVSWYQQTPGQGLQFLFEYFSETQRNKGNFPGRFSGRQFSNSRSEMNVSTLELGDSALYLCASGTPGAEETQYFGPGTRLLVL.